This entry is about one TCR beta chain. Its antigen remains unidentified. Per-nucleotide qualities are absent, and no much larger clonotype sits a single base away. Genomic DNA was extracted from sorted cells for sequencing of the TCRbeta CDR3 region. The immunoSEQ Assay was used to sequence the TCRbeta CDR3 regions. TCRdb's version of the immuneACCESS table is confined to in-frame rearrangements and falls short of the full clone set. An unresolved V gene accounts for under half of the shortfall where checked; the remainder is of unknown origin. Here the sample has 55,000 to 75,000 clones; around four fifths occur a single time. Approximately 2% of the sample rests with the top ten. The trial excluded patients who had a history of autoimmune disease or were on systemic immunosuppression. Peripheral blood for TCR sequencing was drawn from every dose cohort at baseline, at cycle 4 day 1 and at cycle 7 day 1. The samples were taken from a phase I, first-in-human, multicenter, open-label dose-escalation trial of ivuxolimab. The trial enrolled adults with locally advanced or metastatic head and neck squamous cell, hepatocellular, melanoma or renal cell carcinoma. Before TCR sequencing, CD4+ and CD8+ T cells were separately sorted from peripheral blood.

V is pared back by 5 bases and J by 1 base, with 9 bases lying between the germline termini. CDR3 length: 12 amino acids, cysteine to phenylalanine. The sequence is cut down to CDR3 DNA, 36 bases in frame from base 1. CDR1 GTSNPN and CDR2 SVGIG were looked up in the germline V gene (reference sequence). These data belong to a study of OX40 agonist ivuxolimab in advanced cancers. Notes on the research overall: Ivuxolimab was an agonistic, fully human IgG2 monoclonal antibody directed against OX40 (CD134), a costimulatory receptor. The paper describes the monotherapy dose-escalation part (N ≈ 52 patients) of the phase I trial of ivuxolimab. The purpose of peripheral TCRbeta sequencing was to test whether ivuxolimab changed TCR sequence diversity and led to clonal T-cell expansion. Partial responses were achieved by three dose-escalation patients, of whom one had hepatocellular carcinoma and two had cutaneous melanoma. Intravenous ivuxolimab was administered to patients every 2 weeks at six dose levels: 0.01, 0.1, 0.3, 1.5, 3 and 10 mg/kg. Among the roughly 50 dose-escalation patients, about 20 had hepatocellular carcinoma, around 15 melanoma, 9 renal cell carcinoma and 9 head and neck cancer. A male proportion of almost 85% and a mean age of about 60 years, ranging from 23 to 79, were recorded for the dose-escalation cohort. Patients were allowed to have had prior anti-PD-1, anti-PD-L1 or anti-CTLA-4 therapy, and 30% to 40% of the dose-escalation patients had been treated with checkpoint inhibitors.

General study outcomes and caveats: At doses from 0.1 to 3.0 mg/kg, clonal expansion was seen in both CD4+ and CD8+ blood T cells between baseline and week 6. The antigen specificity of the peripheral T cells that underwent clonal expansion was not determined. Partial responders in the 0.1-3.0 mg/kg groups had among the lowest normalized peripheral clonal expansion, especially among CD8+ T cells. Low levels of normalized T-cell clonal expansion were also seen in some patients who did not respond. After ivuxolimab, CD8+ T cells had more expanded clones than CD4+ T cells on average.

The sequence joins TRBV30 to TRBJ2-7; the D call could be TRBD1 or TRBD2, with each sharing 5 bases. The specimen comprised CD4+ or CD8+ T cells sorted from blood, sampled in a trial of the OX40 agonist ivuxolimab. This sequence was found in an adult with an advanced solid tumor such as melanoma, head and neck, liver or kidney cancer. The nucleotides read TGTGCCTGGGGGGACCGGTCCTACGAGCAGTACTTC. It specifies CAWGDRSYEQYF.